Listed here are 30 T cell receptor beta chains from one sample, sequenced in a study of blood T cells in healthy people across ages. PCR was performed a second time for roughly 7 to 11 cycles using a sample-barcoded 5' primer and a J-beta primer mix. TCRdb ran MiXCR on the 5' RACE reads and lists one entry per CDR3 protein. The data hold 850,000 to 1,000,000 distinct CDR3 sequences, with roughly half observed a single time. The sample comprised blood. These receptors originate from a woman aged 55 to 70 in good health.

The chain is built from TRBV20-1 and TRBJ1-1; TRBD1 is a possible D gene (5 bases). Looked up from germline, CDR1 is DFQATT and CDR2 is SNEGSKA (reference sequence). This CDR3 comprises 14 residues. V dropped 4 bases and J dropped 10 bases, with 22 bases sitting between them. CDR3 amino acids: CSATWDFPGTLAFF. The CDR3, as DNA: TGCAGTGCTACCTGGGACTTCCCGGGGACCCTAGCTTTCTTT.

This clonotype was counted between two and nine times. This chain uses TRBV7-3 with TRBJ2-3, with TRBD1 as a possible D gene (7 bases). Trimming pared 5 bases from V and 3 bases from J, leaving 15 bases between. Germline V gene data show CDR1 as SGHTA and CDR2 as FQGTGA. The CDR3 is 15 amino acids. The CDR3 DNA reads TGTGCCAGCAGCCCGCAGGGGGGTAGGACAGATACGCAGTATTTT. Encoded protein: CASSPQGGRTDTQYF.

V usage is TRBV7-2 and J usage is TRBJ2-3; 8 bases align to TRBD1. The germline gives CDR1 SGHTA, CDR2 FQGNSA. The V and J ends lost 3 bases and 4 bases, in that order; junction bases with no gene match: 3. The CDR3 is 14 residues long. CDR3 in amino acids: CASSLEQGADTQYF. In DNA form, the CDR3 reads TGTGCCAGCAGCTTGGAACAGGGGGCAGATACGCAGTATTTT.

The rearrangement uses TRBV20-1 and TRBJ2-1, with TRBD2 identical over 9 bases. V shed 5 bases, J shed 7 bases, and the junction held 6 bases outside the gene matches. The CDR3 has 13 amino acids. Germline CDR1 is DFQATT and CDR2 is SNEGSKA (reference sequence). CDR3 nucleotides: TGCAGTGCTTTGGCTAGCGGGACTAATGAGCAGTTCTTC. Its protein product is CSALASGTNEQFF.

The chain couples TRBV12-3 or TRBV12-4 to TRBJ1-1; D might be TRBD1 (6 bases). The CDR3 totals 14 residues. V was trimmed by 5 bases and J by 6 bases, leaving 16 bases between them. In nucleotides, the CDR3 is TGTGCCAGCAGTCCCAGGGGATACCTAGCTGAAGCTTTCTTT. It specifies CASSPRGYLAEAFF.

The table lists this clonotype with a count of one. V gene TRBV20-1 combines with J gene TRBJ2-4, with TRBD2 identical over 10 bases. The J call is doubtful: the DNA matches TRBJ2-7 better. Germline loops: CDR1 DFQATT, CDR2 SNEGSKA (reference sequence). The CDR3 is made up of 16 amino acids. The CDR3 DNA follows: TGCAGTGCTAGGCGAGGACGGACTAGCGGAGGGTACGAGCAGTACTTC. Translated: CSARRGRTSGGYEQYF.

The V and J genes are TRBV24-1 and TRBJ2-4, with D unresolved. Trimming left V 3 bases short and J 0 bases short, with 5 bases between. The CDR3 covers 14 residues. Germline V CDR1 and CDR2: KGHDR, SFDVKD. DNA for the CDR3: TGTGCCACCAGTGATCTCCGAGCCAAAAACATTCAGTACTTC. Translating it yields CATSDLRAKNIQYF.

This clonotype appeared once. The rearrangement uses TRBV7-2 and TRBJ1-4; tentative D call: TRBD1 (5 bases). This CDR3 region has 15 residues. Germline V CDR1 and CDR2: SGHTA, FQGNSA. The ends were cut back, 5 bases at V and 8 bases at J, with 18 bases in the middle. The CDR3 spells CASSLDGTVVEKLFF. CDR3 bases: TGTGCCAGCAGCCTCGATGGGACGGTGGTAGAAAAACTGTTTTTT.

The chain joins TRBV11-2 to TRBJ2-1; D is perhaps TRBD2 (5 bases). Trimming pared 3 bases from V and 2 bases from J, leaving 8 bases between. Germline loops: CDR1 SGHAT, CDR2 FQNNGV. The CDR3 covers 14 residues. The CDR3 DNA reads as TGTGCCAGCAGCTTCTTCGGGGCCTACAATGAGCAGTTCTTC. Protein: CASSFFGAYNEQFF.

This clonotype was seen more than once but under ten times. The rearrangement joins TRBV20-1 to TRBJ2-7, with TRBD2 identical over 9 bases. The CDR3 is 14 residues long. The germline V gene has CDR1 DFQATT and CDR2 SNEGSKA (reference sequence). Trimming at V came to 6 bases and at J to 3 bases, leaving 9 bases not matched to a gene. CDR3 DNA: TGCAGTGCGCCACTAGCGGGTCTAAGCTACGAGCAGTACTTC. This translates into CSAPLAGLSYEQYF.

This clonotype was counted only a few times. The chain recombines TRBV7-2 with TRBJ2-5, with TRBD2 matching 14 bases. The germline CDR1 and CDR2 sequences are SGHTA and FQGNSA. The CDR3 covers 16 residues. The V and J ends lost 5 bases and 8 bases, in that order; junction bases with no gene match: 10. The CDR3 DNA follows: TGTGCCAGCAGCCCCCATCCGGGACTAGCGGGAGCCACCCAGTACTTC. It translates to CASSPHPGLAGATQYF.

The V and J genes are TRBV20-1 and TRBJ2-3, with 11 nucleotides matching TRBD2. The V gene end was trimmed by 2 bases and the J gene end by 8 bases; junction bases not matched to a gene: 9. The germline V gene has CDR1 DFQATT and CDR2 SNEGSKA (reference sequence). CDR3 length: 15 residues. DNA for the CDR3: TGCAGTGCTAGACCGGGACTAGCGGCTGCAGGTACGCAGTATTTT. Its translation: CSARPGLAAAGTQYF.

This chain joins TRBV10-1 and TRBJ2-7, with 7 bases identical to TRBD1. V was clipped by 8 bases and J by 5 bases; unmatched bases: 6. There are 12 residues in the CDR3. Germline V gives CDR1 WNHNN, CDR2 SYGVQD (reference sequence). In DNA, the CDR3 is TGCGCCAGCTCAGCAGGGGGAAACGAGCAGTACTTC. The encoded protein is CASSAGGNEQYF.

The CDR3 DNA follows: TGTGCCAGCAGTTCCCGAGAAGAACAGGGCGGTGAAAAACTGTTTTTT. Translation: CASSSREEQGGEKLFF. This chain uses TRBV12-3 or TRBV12-4 with TRBJ1-4; tentatively, D is TRBD1 (6 bases). This CDR3 spans 16 amino acids. Trimming took off 4 bases at V and 7 bases at J, with 19 bases between the two ends.

This clonotype was seen just once. The chain has TRBV6-5 and TRBJ2-1, with 16 bases aligning to TRBD2. Trimming removed 7 bases from V and 15 bases from J; junction bases left unmatched: 9. There are 14 residues in the CDR3. Germline V gene lookup returns CDR1 MNHEY and CDR2 SVGAGI. The CDR3 reads CASTPGLAGGLPFF. In DNA form, the CDR3 reads TGTGCCAGCACCCCGGGACTAGCGGGAGGGCTTCCGTTCTTC.

V is TRBV2 and J is TRBJ2-7; TRBD1 matches 7 bases. J was trimmed by 4 bases and V by 10 bases; bases with no gene match: 19. CDR3 length: 16 amino acids. The germline gives CDR1 SNHLY, CDR2 FYNNEI. The CDR3 here is CAISRRTGDNNYEQYF. The CDR3 DNA follows: TGTGCCATATCCCGGCGAACAGGGGACAATAATTACGAGCAGTACTTC.

Many counts were recorded for this clonotype. V and J are TRBV4-2 and TRBJ2-7; the D is unclear. This CDR3 has 14 residues. CDR1 and CDR2 from the germline V gene are LGHNA and YNFKEQ. V lost 3 bases, J lost 0 bases, and 9 bases lay in between. CDR3: CASSQDRSSYEQYF. CDR3 nucleotide sequence: TGTGCCAGCAGCCAGGACCGGAGCTCCTACGAGCAGTACTTC.

In this sample, this clonotype turned up a few times. The J gene is TRBJ1-6, the V gene TRBV6-2 or TRBV6-3, with D perhaps TRBD1 (5 bases). Trimming cost V 6 bases and J 9 bases, with 12 bases left between them. Germline CDR1 reads MNHEY; CDR2 reads SVGEGT. The CDR3 contains 13 residues. The CDR3 sequence: CASRRDRGSPLHF. CDR3 nucleotide sequence: TGTGCCAGCAGACGAGACAGAGGTTCACCCCTCCACTTT.

Comments on this clonotype: Given the absence of the conserved phenylalanine or tryptophan at the CDR3 end, a read error is likely. V is TRBV4-3 and J is TRBJ2-1; D call uncertain. The CDR3 sequence is 15 residues long. V gave up 4 bases and J gave up 4 bases, with 14 bases separating them. CDR1 is LGHNA and CDR2 is YSLEER in the germline V gene. This chain's CDR3 is CASSLGLGPYNEQFC. The CDR3 DNA is TGCGCCAGCAGCCTAGGGCTAGGGCCATACAATGAGCAGTTCTGC.

Only a few counts were recorded for this clonotype. The chain uses TRBV10-3 and TRBJ2-1; unclear D gene. V gave up 3 bases and J gave up 9 bases, with 12 bases separating them. From germline, CDR1 is ENHRY and CDR2 SYGVKD. This CDR3 has 13 residues. The CDR3 here is CAISEPVRGEQFF. The CDR3 nucleotides are TGTGCCATCAGTGAACCAGTAAGAGGTGAGCAGTTCTTC.

This clonotype was recorded once. The CDR3 coding sequence is TGCAGTGCTAGCGGACAGGGCCTGTCAAGTGGCTACACCTTC. This encodes CSASGQGLSSGYTF. The genes are TRBV20-1 and TRBJ1-2; 8 bases fit TRBD1. Germline V gene sequence: CDR1 DFQATT, CDR2 SNEGSKA (reference sequence). V lost 3 bases, J lost 7 bases, and 10 bases stayed unmatched. This CDR3 has 14 residues.

This clonotype showed up just a few times. V gene TRBV20-1 combines with J gene TRBJ2-5, with D possibly being TRBD1 (5 bases). Trimming removed 2 bases from V and 0 bases from J, with 7 bases in between. The CDR3 contains 13 residues. Germline CDR1 is DFQATT and CDR2 is SNEGSKA (reference sequence). The CDR3 coding sequence is TGCAGTGCTAGATCAGGGAACCAAGAGACCCAGTACTTC. The encoded protein is CSARSGNQETQYF.

This chain joins TRBV20-1 and TRBJ2-1; a weak D match, TRBD2 (6 bases). Germline assignment: CDR1 DFQATT and CDR2 SNEGSKA (reference sequence). V gave up 1 base and J gave up 3 bases, with 22 bases separating them. The CDR3 extends over 18 amino acids. The CDR3 DNA reads as TGCAGTGCTAGAGCTCGGGCCGTGGGGAGGCTCCACTACAATGAGCAGTTCTTC. This encodes CSARARAVGRLHYNEQFF.

This clonotype was picked up one time. The V gene is TRBV13, the J gene TRBJ2-5; 7 bases fit TRBD1. Germline V gene data show CDR1 as PRHDT and CDR2 as FYEKMQ (reference sequence). This CDR3 comprises 15 residues. Trimming took 1 base from V and 1 from J; bases not matched to a gene: 3. For the CDR3, the DNA is TGTGCCAGCAGCTTAGCGGACAGGACCCAAGAGACCCAGTACTTC. Translating gives CASSLADRTQETQYF.

This clonotype appeared a few times. The rearrangement links TRBV4-2 to TRBJ1-2, with a possible D match to TRBD1 (5 bases). The germline V and J ends were trimmed by 1 base and 2 bases, with 8 bases remaining between them. The CDR3 runs to 14 residues. Germline V lookup: CDR1 LGHNA, CDR2 YNFKEQ. CDR3 residues: CASSQVGANYGYTF. The CDR3 DNA reads TGTGCCAGCAGCCAAGTCGGGGCCAACTATGGCTACACCTTC.

The chain carries TRBV28 and TRBJ1-5, with a weak D call TRBD1 (5 bases). The CDR3 sequence is 13 residues long. V shed 5 bases and J shed 6 bases, with 11 bases lying between them. Germline V gene lookup returns CDR1 MDHEN and CDR2 SYDVKM. The CDR3 region has the DNA TGTGCCAGCAGTGTCGGGGCTCGTCAGCCCCAGCATTTT. This gives the protein CASSVGARQPQHF.

This clonotype has a handful of counts. The chain is built from TRBV4-1 and TRBJ2-7; D might be TRBD2 (5 bases). CDR3 length: 14 residues. Per the germline V gene, CDR1 is MGHRA and CDR2 is YSYEKL. The V and J ends lost 2 bases and 0 bases respectively, with 8 bases between them. For the CDR3, the DNA is TGCGCCAGCAGCCAACCCCGGGACTCCTACGAGCAGTACTTC. Amino acids: CASSQPRDSYEQYF.

This clonotype was counted a single time. The chain employs TRBV7-3 and TRBJ2-3, with 10 positions matching TRBD1. The length of the CDR3 is 17 residues. Trimming removed 5 bases from V and 4 bases from J; junction bases left unmatched: 12. CDR1 is SGHTA and CDR2 is FQGTGA in the germline V gene. CDR3 region: CASSPQALTGGPDTQYF. In nucleotides, the CDR3 is TGTGCCAGCAGCCCTCAAGCGCTGACAGGGGGCCCAGATACGCAGTATTTT. The whole variable domain, remainder taken from reference TRBV7-3 and TRBJ2-3, is GAGVSQTPSNKVTEKGKYVELRCDPISGHTALYWYRQSLGQGPEFLIYFQGTGAADDSGLPNDRFFAVRPEGSVSTLKIQRTERGDSAVYLCASSPQALTGGPDTQYFGPGTRLTVL.

The rearrangement joins TRBV25-1 to TRBJ2-7; D unresolved. CDR1 and CDR2 (germline): MGHDK, SYGVNS. Deletions cut 1 base from V and 6 bases from J, with 10 bases between. The CDR3 loop spans 13 amino acids. The CDR3 DNA sequence: TGTGCCAGCAGTGAATTAGGTGGGCCCGAGCAGTACTTC. This codes for CASSELGGPEQYF.

In its sample, this clonotype was seen once. This chain uses TRBV11-2 with TRBJ2-7; no firm D call. Germline V gene sequence: CDR1 SGHAT, CDR2 FQNNGV. The CDR3 length is 15 residues. Trimming left V 5 bases short and J 6 bases short, with 20 bases between. The CDR3 sequence is CASSPSLRARSEQYF. The CDR3 bases are TGTGCCAGCAGCCCCTCCCTACGTGCACGGAGCGAGCAGTACTTC.